These 12 T cell receptor beta chains came from one sample sequenced in a study of cytomegalovirus exposure and HLA in healthy donors. Method: immunoSEQ multiplex PCR; TCRdb's copy keeps in-frame clones and lacks some. The data show about 200,000 clones, with approximately 86% seen just once and just under 3% held by the top ten. Sequencing was performed on PBMCs. These receptors came from a woman between 18 and 30 years old in good health and CMV-seronegative.

This chain connects TRBV11-3 to TRBJ2-5, with 12 positions matching TRBD2. Germline CDR1 is SGHNT and CDR2 is YENEEA. Germline trimming cut 2 bases from V and 5 bases from J; bases unmatched to any gene: 3. The CDR3 extends over 15 amino acids. This CDR3 is CASSLTSGRSETQYF. The DNA of the CDR3 is TGTGCCAGCAGCTTAACTAGCGGGAGGAGTGAGACCCAGTACTTC.

This clone turned up a few times. This rearrangement joins TRBV28 to TRBJ1-5; 7 bases agree with TRBD1. CDR3 length equals 15 residues. The germline V gene has CDR1 MDHEN and CDR2 SYDVKM. V gave up 6 bases and J gave up 2 bases; unmatched junction bases: 7. CDR3 sequence (DNA): TGTGCCAGCAGAGGAGACAGGGTACGCAATCAGCCCCAGCATTTT. This gives the protein CASRGDRVRNQPQHF.

The CDR3 coding sequence is TGCAGCGCTTCCCGAGTTATGGCAGGGGGCCTGATGAACACTGAAGCTTTCTTT. This sequence encodes CSASRVMAGGLMNTEAFF. The chain has TRBV29-1 and TRBJ1-1; TRBD1 matches at 8 bases. Trimming cost V 7 bases and J 0 bases; bases outside gene matches: 19. Germline V gene lookup returns CDR1 SQVTM and CDR2 ANQGSEA. The CDR3 consists of 18 residues.

A single count supports this clone. The CDR3 protein is CASSTGTGGGNQPQHF. CDR3 nucleotides: TGCGCCAGCAGCACCGGGACAGGGGGGGGCAATCAGCCCCAGCATTTT. V is TRBV5-1 and J is TRBJ1-5; TRBD1 matches at 11 bases. Germline V CDR1 and CDR2: SGHRS, YFSETQ. After removal of 4 bases from V and 2 bases from J, the junction contained 5 bases not matched to a gene. The CDR3 length is 16 residues.

In this sample, this clone turned up many times. The chain joins TRBV9 to TRBJ2-7; D might be TRBD1 (6 bases). This CDR3 is 14 amino acids long. Trimming took off 3 bases at V and 2 bases at J, with 12 bases between the two ends. Germline values: CDR1 SGDLS, CDR2 YYNGEE. The CDR3 sequence: CASSASGGTYEQYF. DNA for the CDR3: TGTGCCAGCAGCGCGAGTGGGGGCACCTACGAGCAGTACTTC.

The V and J genes are TRBV27 and TRBJ2-7; D is ambiguous. V was clipped by 2 bases and J by 3 bases, with 8 bases between them. The CDR3 covers 13 residues. CDR1 is MNHEY, CDR2 SMNVEV, per germline (reference sequence). The CDR3 bases are TGTGCCAGCAGTTTAGCACTCCTCTACGAGCAGTACTTC. Amino acid sequence: CASSLALLYEQYF.

This clone was detected only once. The chain carries TRBV27 and TRBJ2-7; D unresolved. This CDR3 has 14 residues. CDR1 is MNHEY and CDR2 is SMNVEV in the germline V gene (reference sequence). V lost 7 bases, J lost 0 bases, and 13 bases lay in between. As DNA, the CDR3 is TGTGCCAGCACCCCTACGTCGGTCTCCTACGAGCAGTACTTC. Its translation is CASTPTSVSYEQYF.

This clone was seen a handful of times. The chain links TRBV7-9 to TRBJ2-1; 8 bases match TRBD2. Trimming at V came to 2 bases and at J to 3 bases, leaving 6 bases not matched to a gene. This CDR3 comprises 16 residues. Germline V lookup: CDR1 SEHNR, CDR2 FQNEAQ (reference sequence). CDR3 sequence: CASSLRSGSFYNEQFF. The CDR3 DNA reads TGTGCCAGCAGCTTACGGAGCGGGAGTTTCTACAATGAGCAGTTCTTC. Filled out from reference TRBV7-9 and TRBJ2-1, the complete variable domain reads DTGVSQNPRHKITKRGQNVTFRCDPISEHNRLYWYRQTLGQGPEFLTYFQNEAQLEKSRLLSDRFSAERPKGSFSTLEIQRTEQGDSAMYLCASSLRSGSFYNEQFFGPGTRLTVL.

The V call is TRBV6-1, the J call TRBJ1-4; TRBD1 matches at 9 bases. With 2 bases clipped from V and 6 bases from J, the junction kept 7 bases outside the gene matches. This CDR3 is 16 amino acids long. Germline V gives CDR1 MNHNS, CDR2 SASEGT. CDR3: CASSESDRGIYEKLFF. CDR3 sequence (DNA): TGTGCCAGCAGTGAAAGTGACAGGGGGATCTATGAAAAACTGTTTTTT.

The gene calls are TRBV7-9 and TRBJ1-2, with 7 bases matching TRBD1. V lost 3 bases, J lost 0 bases, and 7 bases stayed unmatched. Germline CDR1 SEHNR, CDR2 FQNEAQ (reference sequence). There are 16 residues in the CDR3. The CDR3 sequence: CASSFRTGNTNYGYTF. The CDR3 DNA is TGTGCCAGCAGCTTCAGGACAGGAAACACTAACTATGGCTACACCTTC.

The chain links TRBV4-2 to TRBJ1-2; D is uncertain. There are 16 residues in the CDR3. Trimming removed 0 bases at V and 4 bases at J, with 15 bases between. The germline V gene encodes CDR1 LGHNA and CDR2 YNFKEQ. CDR3 protein: CASSQDRRKVTYGYTF. The CDR3 region has the DNA TGTGCCAGCAGCCAAGATAGGAGAAAGGTTACCTATGGCTACACCTTC.

The chain uses TRBV7-8 and TRBJ2-6; a weak D match, TRBD1 (5 bases). This CDR3 region has 16 residues. Germline CDR1 is SGHVS and CDR2 is FQNEAQ. V was cut by 6 bases and J by 0 bases, with 12 bases left in between. Here the CDR3 DNA reads TGTGCCAGCAGGCAGGGTGATAGCTCTGGGGCCAACGTCCTGACTTTC. This sequence encodes CASRQGDSSGANVLTF. Supplemented by reference TRBV7-8 and TRBJ2-6, the full variable domain reads GAGVSQSPRYKVAKRGQDVALRCDPISGHVSLFWYQQALGQGPEFLTYFQNEAQLDKSGLPSDRFFAERPEGSVSTLKIQRTQQEDSAVYLCASRQGDSSGANVLTFGAGSRLTVL.